A selection of T cell receptor beta chains follows, all from one sample in a study of T cell repertoires in cytomegalovirus infection. TCRdb independently ran MiXCR on the reads; one entry per CDR3 protein. The sample yields 170,000 or so distinct CDR3 sequences, approximately 15% seen once. The sample was PBMCs. All receptors derive from a human donor in good health (CMV status not recorded). Some clones in this sample may be carry-over from other donors' samples. CDR3s include the opening cysteine and the closing phenylalanine or tryptophan. The order of the fields is D gene, V gene, clone size, J gene, CDR3 length, CDR3 DNA, CDR3 protein. A D gene is named only where the DNA matches it firmly. Where a row states a size, it is once, few, many or the class of an expanded clone; other rows omit it.

NA	TRBV6-6	NA	TRBJ1-3	18	TGTGCCAGCATCCACTCAGCGGGGATGGGATCCTCTGGAAACACCATATATTTT	CASIHSAGMGSSGNTIYF
NA	TRBV28	few	TRBJ1-6	11	TGTGCCAGCAGTGATAATTCACCCCTCCACTTT	CASSDNSPLHF
NA	TRBV6-1	many	TRBJ1-5	15	TGTGCCAGCAGTGAAGCTCGTACTCCCTCTCAGCCCCAGCATTTT	CASSEARTPSQPQHF
TRBD1	TRBV20-1	few	TRBJ2-7	15	TGCAGTGCCCACCAACCGGGACAGGGACCCTACGAGCAGTACTTC	CSAHQPGQGPYEQYF
NA	TRBV29-1	NA	TRBJ2-2	10	TGCAGCGTTGAGAACGGGGAGCTGTTTTTT	CSVENGELFF
NA	TRBV12-3/TRBV12-4	many	TRBJ2-2	17	TGTGCCAGCAGTTTATCTGGATTGGTAGCCGGCACCGGGGAGCTGTTTTTT	CASSLSGLVAGTGELFF
TRBD2	TRBV7-2	many	TRBJ2-1	15	TGTGCCAGCAGCTTCGGACTAGCGGGTTACAATGAGCAGTTCTTC	CASSFGLAGYNEQFF
NA	TRBV18	NA	TRBJ2-1	13	TGTGCCAGCTCACCGGGGCAGGGTGGTGAGCAGTTCTTC	CASSPGQGGEQFF
NA	TRBV28	NA	TRBJ1-5	13	TGTGCCAGCAGTTTGAGCACGTTTCAGCCCCAGCATTTT	CASSLSTFQPQHF
NA	TRBV28	many	TRBJ1-1	15	TGTGCCAGCAGTTCCTTTGGCAGGGGCAGCACTGAAGCTTTCTTT	CASSSFGRGSTEAFF